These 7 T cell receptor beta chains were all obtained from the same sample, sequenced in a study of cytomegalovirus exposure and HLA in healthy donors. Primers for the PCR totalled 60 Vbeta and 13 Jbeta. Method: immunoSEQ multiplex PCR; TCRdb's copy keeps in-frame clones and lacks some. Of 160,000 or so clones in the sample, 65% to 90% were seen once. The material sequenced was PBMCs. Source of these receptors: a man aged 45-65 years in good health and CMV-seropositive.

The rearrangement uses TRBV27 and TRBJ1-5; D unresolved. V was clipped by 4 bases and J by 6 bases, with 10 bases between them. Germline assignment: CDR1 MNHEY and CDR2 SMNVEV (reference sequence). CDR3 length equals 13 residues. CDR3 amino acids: CASSYSLSQPQHF. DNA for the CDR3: TGTGCCAGCAGTTATTCCCTCAGTCAGCCCCAGCATTTT.

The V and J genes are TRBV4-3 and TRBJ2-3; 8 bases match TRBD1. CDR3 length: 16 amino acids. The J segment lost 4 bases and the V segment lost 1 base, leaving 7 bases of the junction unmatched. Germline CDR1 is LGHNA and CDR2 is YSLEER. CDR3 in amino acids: CASSQVVGQGSDTQYF. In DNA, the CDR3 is TGCGCCAGCAGCCAAGTCGTTGGACAGGGATCAGATACGCAGTATTTT.

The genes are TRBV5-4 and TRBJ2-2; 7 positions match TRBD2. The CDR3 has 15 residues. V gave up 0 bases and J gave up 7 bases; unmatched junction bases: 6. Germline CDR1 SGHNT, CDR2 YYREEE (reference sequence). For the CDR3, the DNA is TGTGCCAGCAGCTTGGCGGGGGGTTTAGTCGGGGAGCTGTTTTTT. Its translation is CASSLAGGLVGELFF.

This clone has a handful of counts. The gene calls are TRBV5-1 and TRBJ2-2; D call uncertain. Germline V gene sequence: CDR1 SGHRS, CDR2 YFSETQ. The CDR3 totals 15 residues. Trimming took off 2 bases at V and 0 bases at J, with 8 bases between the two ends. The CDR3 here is CASSLSLTNTGELFF. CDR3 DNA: TGCGCCAGCAGCTTATCCCTAACGAACACCGGGGAGCTGTTTTTT.

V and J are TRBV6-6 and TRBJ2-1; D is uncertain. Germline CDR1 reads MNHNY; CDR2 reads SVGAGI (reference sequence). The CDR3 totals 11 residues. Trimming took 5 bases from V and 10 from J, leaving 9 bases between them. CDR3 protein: CASSAVGEQFF. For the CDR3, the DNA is TGTGCCAGCAGTGCCGTCGGGGAGCAGTTCTTC.

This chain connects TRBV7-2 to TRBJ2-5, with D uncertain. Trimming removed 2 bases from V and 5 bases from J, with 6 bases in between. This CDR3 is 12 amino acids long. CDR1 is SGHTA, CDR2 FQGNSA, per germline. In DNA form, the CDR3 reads TGTGCCAGCAGCTTAAGTCGGGAGACCCAGTACTTC. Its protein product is CASSLSRETQYF.

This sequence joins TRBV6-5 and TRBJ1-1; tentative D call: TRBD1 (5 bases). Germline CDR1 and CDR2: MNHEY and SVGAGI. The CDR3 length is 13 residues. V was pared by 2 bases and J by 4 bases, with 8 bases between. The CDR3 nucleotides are TGTGCCAGCAGTTACCTCCAGGGCACTGAAGCTTTCTTT. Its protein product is CASSYLQGTEAFF.